This T cell receptor (beta chain) was found in a study of CD8 T cells in ankylosing spondylitis. Study-wide findings and caveats: Disease-linked clones had a CD8+ phenotype and relatively low frequency in peripheral blood. Previous work reported some of these motif variants in the synovial fluid and blood of reactive arthritis. Reported data indicate significant enrichment of disease-linked clones within matched ankylosing spondylitis synovial fluid. Apparently characteristic of ankylosing spondylitis blood was a TCR beta motif (eight highly homologous variants).

Quantitative barcoded 5'-RACE was used to prepare TCR beta libraries. MiXCR, run by TCRdb on the 5' RACE reads, gives a single entry per CDR3 protein. The sample has about 330,000 distinct CDR3 sequences, roughly 8% seen once. The CDR3 is 18 residues long. Losses at the gene ends were 7 bases for V and 1 base for J; bases not matched to a gene: 11. The germline V gene has CDR1 MNHEY and CDR2 SVGEGT. This clonotype occurred a few times. Its antigen is unknown. The material sequenced was blood, either unsorted or a sorted T cell fraction (not recorded which). This chain links TRBV6-2 or TRBV6-3 with TRBJ2-6, with TRBD2 identical over 9 bases. The source of this sequence is a male donor with ankylosing spondylitis. Written as DNA, the CDR3 is TGTGCCAGCATACCCCTAGGCCTAGCGGGATCTGGGGCCAACGTCCTGACTTTC. Protein: CASIPLGLAGSGANVLTF.